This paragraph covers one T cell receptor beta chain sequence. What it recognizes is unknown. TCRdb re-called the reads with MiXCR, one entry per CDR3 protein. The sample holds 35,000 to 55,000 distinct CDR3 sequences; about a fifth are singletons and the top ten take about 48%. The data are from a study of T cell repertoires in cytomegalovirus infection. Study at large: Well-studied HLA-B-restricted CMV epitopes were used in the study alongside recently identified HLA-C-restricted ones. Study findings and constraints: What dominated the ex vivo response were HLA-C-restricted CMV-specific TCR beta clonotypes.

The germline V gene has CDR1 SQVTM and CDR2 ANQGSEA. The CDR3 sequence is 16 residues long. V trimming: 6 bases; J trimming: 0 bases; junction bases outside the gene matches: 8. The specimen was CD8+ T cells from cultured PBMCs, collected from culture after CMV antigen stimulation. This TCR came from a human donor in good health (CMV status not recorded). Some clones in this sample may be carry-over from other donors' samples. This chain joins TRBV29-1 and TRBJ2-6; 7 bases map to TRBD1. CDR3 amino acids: CSVRGTDYSGANVLTF. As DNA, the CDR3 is TGCAGCGTAAGGGGGACAGACTACTCTGGGGCCAACGTCCTGACTTTC.